The 26 T cell receptor beta chains below all came from one sample that was sequenced in a study of CD4 T cells in relation to SARS-CoV-2 and coronaviruses. Their cognate antigens are unknown. Unexposed donor CD4+ T cells date from 2011-2018, before the COVID-19 pandemic. The cells were cultured for less than twelve days before CD4+ T cells were isolated. The method was immunoSEQ multiplex PCR; TCRdb's version includes in-frame clones alone and lacks a portion of them. Found here are approximately 26,000 clones, around 67% of them singletons; the top ten hold roughly a fifth. Sequencing used CD4+ T cells from PBMCs, cultured in vitro. Receptors were obtained from a human donor in good health.

This clone was detected only once. This chain joins TRBV6-5 and TRBJ2-1, with 11 bases that match TRBD2. CDR3 length equals 14 residues. Trimming took 8 bases from V and 4 from J; bases not matched to a gene: 4. From germline, CDR1 is MNHEY and CDR2 SVGAGI. DNA for the CDR3: TGTGCCAGCGGTTCTAGCGGGAGGTACAATGAGCAGTTCTTC. Its translation is CASGSSGRYNEQFF.

The chain has TRBV15 and TRBJ1-5, with D possibly being TRBD1 (5 bases). Germline V gene lookup returns CDR1 LNHNV and CDR2 YYDKDF (reference sequence). CDR3 size: 19 residues. The V and J ends lost 3 bases and 4 bases respectively, with 25 bases between them. CDR3 amino acids: CATSSTLGSGTGRNQPQHF. Written as DNA, the CDR3 is TGTGCCACCAGCAGCACCCTAGGCTCCGGGACGGGGAGAAATCAGCCCCAGCATTTT.

This chain joins TRBV7-9 and TRBJ1-1, with TRBD1 matching over 8 bases. The CDR3 runs to 15 residues. Germline CDR1 SEHNR, CDR2 FQNEAQ (reference sequence). V lost 5 bases and J lost 1; bases outside the gene matches: 6. CDR3 loop: CASSKPGTGNTEAFF. CDR3 coding DNA: TGTGCCAGCAGCAAGCCCGGGACAGGGAACACTGAAGCTTTCTTT.

The rearrangement links TRBV7-2 to TRBJ2-5; 7 nucleotides match TRBD1. The CDR3 has 14 amino acids. With 6 bases clipped from V and 4 bases from J, the junction kept 8 bases outside the gene matches. The V gene's germline CDR1 is SGHTA and CDR2 FQGNSA. The CDR3 DNA sequence: TGTGCCAGCAGTAAAATGACAGGGTCAGAGACCCAGTACTTC. Translating gives CASSKMTGSETQYF.

There are a few counts of this clone. The chain joins TRBV9 to TRBJ2-7; 15 nucleotides match TRBD2. The CDR3 runs 16 residues. V shed 2 bases, J shed 7 bases, and the junction held 7 bases outside the gene matches. From germline, CDR1 is SGDLS and CDR2 YYNGEE. The CDR3 loop reads CASSVGLAGGPAEQYF. DNA of the CDR3: TGTGCCAGCAGCGTCGGACTAGCGGGGGGGCCGGCGGAGCAGTACTTC.

As concerns this clone: One end of the junction fails to match germline, which may point to a read error. This sequence joins TRBV6-6 and TRBJ2-7; 8 positions match TRBD1. The CDR3 extends over 13 amino acids. Germline CDR1 and CDR2: MNHNY and SVGAGI (reference sequence). The CDR3: CASSTGDRSEPGF. CDR3 bases: TGTGCCAGCAGTACGGGGGACAGGAGTGAGCCGGGCTTC.

V and J are TRBV10-3 and TRBJ2-5; 7 bases align to TRBD1. Germline CDR1 is ENHRY and CDR2 is SYGVKD. CDR3 length: 14 residues. Trimming removed 0 bases from V and 9 bases from J; junction bases left unmatched: 7. CDR3 sequence: CAISESQTGVAQYF. CDR3 nucleotide sequence: TGTGCCATCAGTGAGTCGCAAACAGGGGTAGCCCAGTACTTC.

The chain joins TRBV11-2 to TRBJ1-3; D gene uncertain. CDR3 length: 13 residues. The V and J ends lost 8 bases and 0 bases respectively, with 8 bases between them. CDR1 and CDR2 from the germline V gene are SGHAT and FQNNGV. The CDR3 sequence is CASAHSSGNTIYF. The CDR3 DNA sequence: TGTGCCAGCGCGCACAGCTCTGGAAACACCATATATTTT.

The chain employs TRBV5-1 and TRBJ1-1; 10 bases align to TRBD1. V dropped 5 bases and J dropped 5; count of bases not matched to a gene: 12. This CDR3 has 16 amino acids. Germline V gene lookup returns CDR1 SGHRS and CDR2 YFSETQ. The CDR3 nucleotides are TGCGCCAGCAGTTCTCAGACAGGGGGCCTTAGGACTGAAGCTTTCTTT. Its protein product is CASSSQTGGLRTEAFF.

This clone has a handful of counts. V and J are TRBV12-3 or TRBV12-4 and TRBJ2-5; D is perhaps TRBD1 (6 bases). The CDR3 is 13 amino acids. Trimming cost V 6 bases and J 2 bases, with 10 bases left between them. CDR3 sequence (DNA): TGTGCCAGCAGGACAGGCAAGCAAGAGACCCAGTACTTC. It encodes CASRTGKQETQYF.

This chain uses TRBV7-9 with TRBJ2-7; 12 nucleotides agree with TRBD1. The junction had 9 bases not matched to a gene; V was cut back by 5 bases and J by 7 bases. This CDR3 spans 15 amino acids. Per germline, CDR1 SEHNR and CDR2 FQNEAQ (reference sequence). In DNA form, the CDR3 reads TGTGCCAGCAGCCAAGGGACAGGGGGCGCAGGGGAGCAGTACTTC. Amino acids: CASSQGTGGAGEQYF. Full variable domain (outside the CDR3, taken from reference TRBV7-9 and TRBJ2-7): DTGVSQNPRHKITKRGQNVTFRCDPISEHNRLYWYRQTLGQGPEFLTYFQNEAQLEKSRLLSDRFSAERPKGSFSTLEIQRTEQGDSAMYLCASSQGTGGAGEQYFGPGTRLTVT.

The chain carries TRBV18 and TRBJ1-1; TRBD1 aligns across 8 bases. Germline-derived CDR1 and CDR2 are KGHSH and LQKENI. The V gene end was trimmed by 4 bases and the J gene end by 3 bases; junction bases not matched to a gene: 7. CDR3 size: 15 residues. The CDR3 nucleotides read TGTGCCAGCTCACTCCAGGGGGCGCGGGACACTGAAGCTTTCTTT. Its protein is CASSLQGARDTEAFF.

This chain joins TRBV2 and TRBJ1-1, with D unclear. V was clipped by 4 bases and J by 4 bases, with 13 bases between them. CDR1 is SNHLY and CDR2 is FYNNEI in the germline V gene. CDR3 length: 14 residues. The CDR3 loop reads CASSVEGSSTEAFF. DNA for the CDR3: TGTGCCAGCAGTGTTGAGGGATCGTCCACTGAAGCTTTCTTT.

V gene TRBV7-9 combines with J gene TRBJ1-2, with a possible D match to TRBD1 (5 bases). Germline CDR1 SEHNR, CDR2 FQNEAQ (reference sequence). V lost 5 bases to trimming and J lost 7 bases, with 23 bases between them. The CDR3 runs 16 residues. CDR3 nucleotide sequence: TGTGCCAGCAGCCACGAAGTACAATTGGGACGAGGTGGCTACACCTTC. Protein: CASSHEVQLGRGGYTF.

The count of this clone is one. The genes are TRBV4-1 and TRBJ2-7, with D unclear. The CDR3 loop spans 16 amino acids. Trimming removed 0 bases at V and 5 bases at J, with 17 bases between. Germline lookup yields CDR1 MGHRA and CDR2 YSYEKL. The CDR3 protein is CASSQDDWVRKNEQYF. The CDR3 DNA reads TGCGCCAGCAGCCAAGATGATTGGGTTAGGAAGAACGAGCAGTACTTC.

The chain employs TRBV7-2 and TRBJ2-7; no definite D call. Germline V CDR1 and CDR2: SGHTA, FQGNSA. The ends were cut back, 1 base at V and 2 bases at J, with 9 bases in the middle. The CDR3 length is 14 residues. The CDR3 here is CASSLGWGTYEQYF. The CDR3 bases are TGTGCCAGCAGCTTAGGGTGGGGTACCTACGAGCAGTACTTC. Full variable domain (rest looked up from reference TRBV7-2 and TRBJ2-7): GAGVSQSPSNKVTEKGKDVELRCDPISGHTALYWYRQSLGQGLEFLIYFQGNSAPDKSGLPSDRFSAERTGGSVSTLTIQRTQQEDSAVYLCASSLGWGTYEQYFGPGTRLTVT.

This rearrangement joins TRBV5-1 to TRBJ2-1; TRBD2 is a possible D gene (7 bases). This CDR3 has 19 residues. Germline V CDR1 and CDR2: SGHRS, YFSETQ. V shed 0 bases and J shed 0 bases, with 19 bases lying between them. CDR3 sequence (DNA): TGCGCCAGCAGCTTGGTTGTGGTGGCGGGGGCAAGCTCCTACAATGAGCAGTTCTTC. It specifies CASSLVVVAGASSYNEQFF.

This clone was seen only a few times. The chain combines TRBV2 with TRBJ1-6, with 7 bases aligning to TRBD1. The trim removed 4 bases at V and 10 bases at J, leaving 10 bases unmatched. The CDR3 consists of 15 residues. Germline CDR1 is SNHLY and CDR2 is FYNNEI. The CDR3 sequence is CASSVDRAAGSPLHF. CDR3 DNA: TGTGCCAGCAGTGTAGACAGGGCAGCTGGCTCACCCCTCCACTTT.

The V and J genes are TRBV7-6 and TRBJ2-3; the match to TRBD2 covers 13 bases. Germline CDR1 is SGHVS and CDR2 is FNYEAQ. The CDR3 consists of 16 residues. The V and J ends lost 3 bases and 4 bases, in that order; junction bases with no gene match: 4. The CDR3 region is CASSLTSGGPPDTQYF. As DNA, the CDR3 is TGTGCCAGCAGCTTGACTAGCGGGGGGCCCCCAGATACGCAGTATTTT. Using reference TRBV7-6 and TRBJ2-3 for the parts outside the CDR3, the full variable domain is GAGVSQSPRYKVTKRGQDVALRCDPISGHVSLYWYRQALGQGPEFLTYFNYEAQQDKSGLPNDRFSAERPEGSISTLTIQRTEQRDSAMYRCASSLTSGGPPDTQYFGPGTRLTVL.

The chain is built from TRBV6-4 and TRBJ2-2, with D maybe TRBD2 (6 bases). The germline V and J ends were trimmed by 3 bases and 1 base, with 6 bases remaining between them. In germline, CDR1 is MRHNA, CDR2 SNTAGT. The CDR3 sequence is 14 residues long. The CDR3 nucleotides read TGTGCCAGCAGTGAGACTAGGAACACCGGGGAGCTGTTTTTT. Its translation: CASSETRNTGELFF.

This chain links TRBV7-7 with TRBJ2-7; tentatively, D is TRBD2 (6 bases). The CDR3 length is 13 residues. The ends were cut back, 5 bases at V and 2 bases at J, with 10 bases in the middle. Germline V lookup: CDR1 SSHAT, CDR2 FNYEAQ (reference sequence). The CDR3 DNA reads as TGTGCCAGCAGCCCTGGGGGGACCTACGAGCAGTACTTC. It translates to CASSPGGTYEQYF.

The chain couples TRBV21-1 to TRBJ2-3; the table names TRBD2, a call not compared with the DNA. TRBV21-1 is noted as a pseudogene. CDR3 size: 18 residues. The CDR3 reads CASTSNGPTSGGGDTQYF. The CDR3 DNA sequence: TGTGCCAGCACCTCGAATGGGCCGACTAGCGGGGGGGGAGATACGCAGTATTTT.

The rearrangement links TRBV27 to TRBJ2-3; D may be TRBD1 (6 bases). The ends were cut back, 7 bases at V and 5 bases at J, with 16 bases in the middle. This CDR3 has 14 amino acids. The germline V gene has CDR1 MNHEY and CDR2 SMNVEV (reference sequence). DNA of the CDR3: TGTGCCAGCACCCCAGACAGGCAAAGAGATACGCAGTATTTT. Its translation: CASTPDRQRDTQYF.

V gene TRBV18 combines with J gene TRBJ2-3; 14 bases fit TRBD2. Trimming cost V 6 bases and J 2 bases; bases outside gene matches: 4. This CDR3 has 16 residues. Germline CDR1 and CDR2: KGHSH and LQKENI. The CDR3 DNA reads TGTGCCAGCTCTAGGACTAGCGGGGGGCCCACAGATACGCAGTATTTT. Its translation is CASSRTSGGPTDTQYF. The variable domain in full, completed from reference TRBV18 and TRBJ2-3, reads NAGVMQNPRHLVRRRGQEARLRCSPMKGHSHVYWYRQLPEEGLKFMVYLQKENIIDESGMPKERFSAEFPKEGPSILRIQQVVRGDSAAYFCASSRTSGGPTDTQYFGPGTRLTVL.

The chain uses TRBV3-1 (or the pseudogene TRBV3-2) and TRBJ2-7, with D possibly TRBD2 on 6 matching bases. Trimming shortened V by 3 bases and J by 1 base, and 13 bases separated the two germline ends. Germline values: CDR1 LGHDT, CDR2 YNNKEL (reference sequence). The CDR3 runs to 15 residues. The CDR3: CASSQGRDLSYEQYF. The CDR3 nucleotides read TGTGCCAGCAGCCAGGGCCGGGACTTATCCTACGAGCAGTACTTC.

V usage is TRBV7-2 and J usage is TRBJ1-2, with D maybe TRBD1 (6 bases). This CDR3 has 14 residues. The germline V and J ends were trimmed by 8 bases and 4 bases, with 17 bases remaining between them. CDR1 is SGHTA, CDR2 FQGNSA, per germline. The CDR3 region is CASSGVGGSYGYTF. As DNA, the CDR3 is TGTGCCAGCTCAGGGGTTGGGGGGTCCTATGGCTACACCTTC.